Presented here are 27 T cell receptor beta chains from one specimen sequenced in a study of T-cell reconstitution after alpha-beta-depleted transplantation in children. Unique molecular identifiers tagged the TCRbeta library. TCRdb re-called the PCR reads through MiXCR, storing one row per CDR3 protein. Seen here are fewer than 550,000 distinct CDR3 sequences, approximately 10% observed once, and the top ten hold around 15%. Sequencing used PBMCs, mostly from graft donor cells, obtained 180 days after TCRalphabeta/CD19-depleted stem cell transplant. These receptors were collected from a female patient aged 2-9 years who had a stem cell transplant for aplastic anemia, so the T cells may come from the graft donor.

The sample holds many counts of this clonotype. V gene TRBV9 combines with J gene TRBJ1-2; TRBD1 might be the D (6 bases). Germline V gene sequence: CDR1 SGDLS, CDR2 YYNGEE. The CDR3 has 14 amino acids. V shed 0 bases and J shed 11 bases, with 17 bases lying between them. The CDR3 DNA reads TGTGCCAGCAGCGTAGAACCGGGGGCGGGATTATACACCTTC. Translated: CASSVEPGAGLYTF.

V and J are TRBV27 and TRBJ1-6; TRBD1 might be the D (5 bases). CDR1 MNHEY and CDR2 SMNVEV come from the germline V gene (reference sequence). CDR3 length: 14 residues. V was pared by 0 bases and J by 9 bases, with 9 bases between. The CDR3 region is CASSLSPGGSPLHF. The CDR3, as DNA: TGTGCCAGCAGTTTATCCCCGGGGGGTTCACCCCTCCACTTT.

This clonotype has a handful of counts. The J gene is TRBJ2-7, the V gene TRBV18; a possible D gene is TRBD1 (5 bases). V lost 3 bases and J lost 3, with 9 bases in between. The CDR3 consists of 13 residues. CDR1 and CDR2 from the germline V gene are KGHSH and LQKENI. CDR3 loop: CASSPAQGYEQYF. The CDR3 DNA reads as TGTGCCAGCTCACCCGCGCAGGGCTACGAGCAGTACTTC.

This chain connects TRBV5-1 to TRBJ2-7; 7 positions match TRBD1. CDR1 SGHRS and CDR2 YFSETQ come from the germline V gene. The CDR3 covers 15 residues. V trimming: 4 bases; J trimming: 2 bases; junction bases outside the gene matches: 9. This CDR3 reads CASSRPGQAAYEQYF. CDR3 in DNA: TGCGCCAGCAGCCGACCCGGACAGGCAGCCTACGAGCAGTACTTC.

This clonotype was detected a few times. The rearrangement links TRBV20-1 to TRBJ1-5; 9 positions match TRBD1. Germline V gene sequence: CDR1 DFQATT, CDR2 SNEGSKA (reference sequence). The CDR3 loop spans 14 amino acids. V was pared by 5 bases and J by 0 bases, with 2 bases of the junction left unmatched. The CDR3 bases are TGCAGTGCTGGGACAGGGTATAGCAATCAGCCCCAGCATTTT. Translating gives CSAGTGYSNQPQHF.

The chain uses TRBV7-2 and TRBJ2-7, with 7 bases fitting TRBD1. The germline CDR1 and CDR2 sequences are SGHTA and FQGNSA. Germline trimming cut 4 bases from V and 3 bases from J; bases unmatched to any gene: 6. CDR3 size: 14 residues. As DNA, the CDR3 is TGTGCCAGCAGCTACGACAGGGATTTCTACGAGCAGTACTTC. Protein product: CASSYDRDFYEQYF.

The chain recombines TRBV9 with TRBJ2-2, with 7 bases fitting TRBD2. J lost 5 bases, V lost 0 bases, and 7 bases had no gene match. CDR3 size: 16 residues. The V gene's germline CDR1 is SGDLS and CDR2 YYNGEE. In DNA, the CDR3 is TGTGCCAGCAGCGTAGCACCGGGAGGCGGGACCGGGGAGCTGTTTTTT. Protein product: CASSVAPGGGTGELFF.

This sequence joins TRBV28 and TRBJ2-7; D is undetermined. Germline values: CDR1 MDHEN, CDR2 SYDVKM. This CDR3 has 13 amino acids. V gave up 2 bases and J gave up 6 bases, with 11 bases separating them. The CDR3 coding sequence is TGTGCCAGCAGTTTACATCCCCAGGTCGAGCAGTACTTC. Translation gives CASSLHPQVEQYF.

This chain joins TRBV12-3 or TRBV12-4 and TRBJ1-5, with 7 positions matching TRBD1. CDR3 length: 14 residues. The V and J ends lost 4 bases and 4 bases, in that order; junction bases with no gene match: 4. For the CDR3, the DNA is TGTGCCAGCAGTTGGACAGGACAGAATCAGCCCCAGCATTTT. Residues: CASSWTGQNQPQHF.

This clonotype was picked up many times. The chain links TRBV4-1 to TRBJ2-1; TRBD2 agrees at 8 bases. The germline V gene encodes CDR1 MGHRA and CDR2 YSYEKL. This CDR3 spans 20 amino acids. With V trimmed by 0 bases and J by 1 base, 14 bases remained unmatched. CDR3 DNA: TGCGCCAGCAGCCAAGAGTTTAATTGGGGGACTAGAGAATCCTACAATGAGCAGTTCTTC. It codes for CASSQEFNWGTRESYNEQFF.

This clonotype was found many times. V gene TRBV5-1 combines with J gene TRBJ2-1, with 11 bases fitting TRBD2. V dropped 4 bases and J dropped 5; count of bases not matched to a gene: 8. From germline, CDR1 is SGHRS and CDR2 YFSETQ. The CDR3 runs 16 residues. The CDR3 sequence: CASSLSRLAGNNEQFF. CDR3 nucleotide sequence: TGCGCCAGCAGCCTTTCTAGACTAGCGGGAAACAATGAGCAGTTCTTC.

The V call is TRBV20-1, the J call TRBJ2-1, with D perhaps matching TRBD2 (6 bases). This CDR3 has 14 amino acids. V was shortened by 3 bases and J by 3 bases, with 12 bases between the two germline ends. Per germline, CDR1 DFQATT and CDR2 SNEGSKA (reference sequence). This chain's CDR3 is CSASQPSVYNEQFF. CDR3 nucleotides: TGCAGTGCTAGTCAGCCTAGCGTCTACAATGAGCAGTTCTTC.

This clonotype was counted only a few times. The chain uses TRBV9 and TRBJ2-3; 7 nucleotides agree with TRBD1. The germline V gene encodes CDR1 SGDLS and CDR2 YYNGEE. The CDR3 is 14 amino acids. V dropped 4 bases and J dropped 2; count of bases not matched to a gene: 4. The CDR3 region has the DNA TGTGCCAGCAGCCCACAGGGGAACACAGATACGCAGTATTTT. Its translation is CASSPQGNTDTQYF.

This clonotype was observed at least ten times. The chain links TRBV29-1 to TRBJ2-7; D perhaps matches TRBD1 (5 bases). The V end was cut by 1 base, the J end by 0 bases, with 10 bases between. This CDR3 is 14 amino acids long. Germline loops: CDR1 SQVTM, CDR2 ANQGSEA. This CDR3 reads CSVEVQGRSYEQYF. The CDR3 DNA is TGCAGCGTTGAAGTCCAGGGCCGCTCCTACGAGCAGTACTTC.

A few counts support this clonotype. The chain recombines TRBV7-9 with TRBJ1-2; maybe TRBD1 (5 bases). The CDR3 covers 12 residues. V was shortened by 10 bases and J by 6 bases, with 15 bases between the two germline ends. Germline-derived CDR1 and CDR2 are SEHNR and FQNEAQ (reference sequence). The CDR3 here is CATRGIGDGYTF. CDR3 nucleotide sequence: TGTGCCACTAGGGGAATTGGAGATGGCTACACCTTC.

The V call is TRBV5-6, the J call TRBJ2-7, with 7 bases lining up with TRBD1. The CDR3 is made up of 14 amino acids. J lost 4 bases, V lost 4 bases, and 8 bases had no gene match. Germline values: CDR1 SGHDT, CDR2 YYEEEE. The DNA for the CDR3 is TGTGCCAGCAGCCCGGGACAGATCATGTACGAGCAGTACGTC. This translates into CASSPGQIMYEQYV.

The chain carries TRBV24-1 and TRBJ2-5; 8 bases map to TRBD2. J lost 5 bases, V lost 4 bases, and 8 bases had no gene match. The CDR3 has 15 residues. CDR1 is KGHDR, CDR2 SFDVKD, per germline. The CDR3 sequence: CATSDLSGSQETQYF. CDR3 sequence (DNA): TGTGCCACCAGTGACCTAAGCGGGAGTCAGGAGACCCAGTACTTC.

Details on this clonotype: An end of the junction differs from the germline gene, which may be a read error. CDR3 residues: CASSRRDKPQHF. In DNA, the CDR3 is TGTGCCAGCAGCCGAAGGGACAAGCCCCAGCATTTT. The chain links TRBV4-1 to TRBJ1-5, with a possible D match to TRBD1 (6 bases). Germline lookup yields CDR1 MGHRA and CDR2 YSYEKL. This CDR3 comprises 12 residues.

This clonotype was counted many times. This chain uses TRBV7-9 with TRBJ2-2, with TRBD1 matching 11 bases. Looked up from germline, CDR1 is SEHNR and CDR2 is FQNEAQ (reference sequence). The CDR3 spans 15 residues. V gave up 5 bases and J gave up 4 bases; unmatched junction bases: 3. DNA for the CDR3: TGTGCCAGCAGCGCGGGACAGGGGGTCACCGGGGAGCTGTTTTTT. Its protein is CASSAGQGVTGELFF.

This clonotype was detected many times. V gene TRBV7-3 combines with J gene TRBJ2-7; no reliable D call. This CDR3 is built from 13 residues. V dropped 2 bases and J dropped 0 bases, with 5 bases sitting between them. Germline CDR1 and CDR2: SGHTA and FQGTGA. The CDR3 DNA sequence: TGTGCCAGCAGCTTACAACCCTCCTACGAGCAGTACTTC. Encoded protein: CASSLQPSYEQYF. The full variable domain, completed using reference TRBV7-3 and TRBJ2-7, is GAGVSQTPSNKVTEKGKYVELRCDPISGHTALYWYRQSLGQGPEFLIYFQGTGAADDSGLPNDRFFAVRPEGSVSTLKIQRTERGDSAVYLCASSLQPSYEQYFGPGTRLTVT.

This clonotype came up a few times. This chain uses TRBV20-1 with TRBJ2-7, with TRBD2 matching 13 bases. The length of the CDR3 is 17 residues. The germline V gene has CDR1 DFQATT and CDR2 SNEGSKA (reference sequence). The V gene end was trimmed by 0 bases and the J gene end by 1 base; junction bases not matched to a gene: 6. The CDR3 region has the DNA TGCAGTGCTAGAGATCTTGGGGGACTAGCGGGGTCCTACGAGCAGTACTTC. The encoded protein is CSARDLGGLAGSYEQYF.

This clonotype occurred a few times. This chain joins TRBV12-5 and TRBJ2-1; no definite D call. Germline assignment: CDR1 LGHNT and CDR2 FRNRAP. CDR3 size: 13 residues. V lost 1 base and J 4 bases, leaving 5 bases between the germline ends. As DNA, the CDR3 is TGTGCTAGTGGTTTGGACGGATACAATGAGCAGTTCTTC. Its translation: CASGLDGYNEQFF.

The chain couples TRBV29-1 to TRBJ2-6; D call uncertain. Per the germline V gene, CDR1 is SQVTM and CDR2 is ANQGSEA. Trimming removed 4 bases from V and 0 bases from J, with 10 bases in between. CDR3 length: 15 amino acids. In DNA form, the CDR3 reads TGCAGCGTTGTAGGCGTCATCTCTGGGGCCAACGTCCTGACTTTC. This encodes CSVVGVISGANVLTF.

The chain joins TRBV12-3 or TRBV12-4 to TRBJ2-1; 7 positions agree with TRBD2. V lost 2 bases, J lost 5 bases, and 18 bases stayed unmatched. This CDR3 has 19 amino acids. This CDR3 is CASSLLPTDRDYPNNEQFF. In DNA form, the CDR3 reads TGTGCCAGCAGTTTACTCCCGACAGACCGGGACTACCCCAACAATGAGCAGTTCTTC.

The table lists this clonotype with a few counts. CDR3 sequence reads: CASSYSPTNEKLFF. CDR3 in DNA: TGTGCCAGCAGTTACTCGCCAACTAATGAAAAACTGTTTTTT. J is TRBJ1-4 and V is TRBV6-5; no clear D gene. Germline values: CDR1 MNHEY, CDR2 SVGAGI. The germline V and J ends were trimmed by 0 bases and 0 bases, with 2 bases remaining between them. The CDR3 has 14 amino acids.

This clonotype has a count of ten or more. The chain carries TRBV20-1 and TRBJ2-7; 10 positions agree with TRBD2. Germline V gene sequence: CDR1 DFQATT, CDR2 SNEGSKA (reference sequence). With V trimmed by 7 bases and J by 4 bases, 7 bases remained unmatched. This CDR3 has 13 residues. CDR3 nucleotides: TGCAGTGGTTCGAGCGGGAGGGAGTACGAGCAGTACTTC. As protein: CSGSSGREYEQYF.

V usage is TRBV27 and J usage is TRBJ1-5; no reliable D call. The germline gives CDR1 MNHEY, CDR2 SMNVEV (reference sequence). The CDR3 length is 13 residues. Trimming removed 8 bases from V and 3 bases from J, with 11 bases in between. The CDR3 protein is CASASEVNQPQHF. The CDR3 nucleotides are TGTGCCAGCGCTTCGGAAGTCAATCAGCCCCAGCATTTT.